This T cell receptor beta chain originates from a study of CD8 T cells in Susac syndrome (dated by TCRdb to about 2019). With regard to the full study: The study used repertoire sequencing to test whether antigen drove CD8+ T cell activation and differentiation in Susac syndrome. General conclusions and limits of the study: The study acknowledged that relatively few individuals were included in the TCR sequencing and HLA analysis.

RNA was extracted using the RNeasy kit, and roughly 0.45 to 1 microgram was reverse transcribed with random hexamers. The immunoSEQ multiplex PCR assay, which covers 54 Vbeta and 13 Jbeta segments, was used to amplify TCR beta CDR3 regions. To correct PCR amplification bias, a synthetic template baseline was used for both primer optimization and computational correction. In the source study's methods: Reads were assigned to V, D and J genes according to IMGT and analyzed in immunoSEQ Analyzer, with only productive sequences retained. Clonality was computed as one minus Shannon entropy normalized by log2 of the number of productive unique sequences. Public and private clones were assessed among the 100 most prevalent clones of each patient and control. Clones were defined as Susac-specific when absent from the healthy and MS cohorts, from some 1,100 published viral clones and from other ImmuneACCESS disease sequences. The public reads were reprocessed in TCRdb via fastp at Q25 and MiXCR, keeping in-frame beta chains. Under each unique CDR3 protein, matching rows form one entry showing the most common genes and DNA. TCRdb, not the authors, supplied the V and J calls. Here the sample has 190,000 or so distinct CDR3 sequences; around 93% occur a single time. The top ten clonotypes cover 0.082% of the sample.

High-throughput TCR beta sequencing profiled peripheral blood CD8+ and CD4+ T cells from healthy donors, Susac syndrome patients and multiple sclerosis patients. Treatment-naive patients with stable or active relapsing-remitting disease fulfilling revised McDonald criteria were used as multiple sclerosis controls. CD8+ TEMRA cells were enriched by FACS, while bulk CD8+ and CD4+ T cells were purified by magnetic negative isolation. Blood was drawn into EDTA tubes, processed within 24 hours, and PBMCs were isolated by density gradient centrifugation. PBMCs destined for TCR sequencing were cryopreserved in liquid nitrogen and later thawed in a 37 °C water bath. Purity of sorted or isolated CD4+, CD8+ and CD8+ TEMRA cells was at least 90%. Worth noting for this clonotype: Its antigen is not yet known. Base qualities were left out, and no much larger clone turns up one base away.

CDR1 and CDR2 are drawn from the germline V gene: KGHSH, LQKENI. There are 15 amino acids in the CDR3, from cysteine to phenylalanine inclusive. This entry keeps only the CDR3 DNA: 45 bases, framed from base 1. V and J lose 5 bases and 0 bases, and a span of 12 bases separates them. This clonotype was sampled from a human donor with multiple sclerosis. The sample comprised CD4+ T cells from PBMCs. Recombination joined TRBV18 with TRBJ2-3; TRBD2 could be the D gene, as 5 bases match. The CDR3 region reads CASSGPGGSTDTQYF. The nucleotide sequence is TGTGCCAGCTCAGGGCCAGGAGGTAGCACAGATACGCAGTATTTT. The entire variable domain, with the stretches around the CDR3 drawn from the reference TRBV18 and TRBJ2-3 proteins, is NAGVMQNPRHLVRRRGQEARLRCSPMKGHSHVYWYRQLPEEGLKFMVYLQKENIIDESGMPKERFSAEFPKEGPSILRIQQVVRGDSAAYFCASSGPGGSTDTQYFGPGTRLTVL.